This T cell receptor (beta chain) emerged from a study of blood T cell repertoires in COVID-19. About the study: In each case, the material was cDNA or gDNA derived from T cells, B-cell-depleted T cells, or PBMCs.

The protocol was immunoSEQ multiplex PCR, while the TCRdb copy is restricted to in-frame clones and leaves out a portion. The table lists a few hundred thousand clones, roughly 90% of them singletons, with about 18% in the top ten. The length of the CDR3 is 13 residues. Germline CDR1 MNHEY, CDR2 SVGAGI. Trimming took 0 bases from V and 5 from J, leaving 5 bases between them. The study drew participants aged about 18 to 95 years from some 23 US areas. Participants' own reports of clinical history determined their cohort assignment. This chain joins TRBV6-5 and TRBJ2-4; no clear D. Input material: PBMCs or T cells enriched from blood (not recorded which). This receptor was taken from a woman aged 30 to 39 who had recovered from COVID-19. The CDR3 protein is CASSYSAENIQYF. In nucleotides, the CDR3 is TGTGCCAGCAGTTACTCGGCAGAAAACATTCAGTACTTC.